The clone carrying this TCR beta chain was seen more than once but under ten times. The data stem from a study of blood T cell repertoires in COVID-19. The wider study: Italy, Spain and the United States were the sources of the convalescent and acute COVID-19 samples.

Some clones are missing from TCRdb's copy, which holds only in-frame ones; the method was immunoSEQ multiplex PCR. The sample yields over 130,000 clones, 82% seen once. CDR1 and CDR2 (germline): MNHEY, SMNVEV (reference sequence). Trimming shortened V by 6 bases and J by 4 bases, and 19 bases separated the two germline ends. The CDR3 runs to 17 residues. This sequence was found in a woman of 80 years or more with acute or convalescent COVID-19. Sequences were obtained from peripheral blood. V is TRBV27 and J is TRBJ1-6; D is perhaps TRBD1 (5 bases). CDR3 bases: TGTGCCAGCAGCTTAACCTGGGGCGGCCCTTATAATTCACCCCTCCACTTT. It is translated as CASSLTWGGPYNSPLHF.